Listed here are 27 T cell receptor beta chains from one sample, sequenced in a study of OX40 agonist ivuxolimab in advanced cancers. Sequenced by immunoSEQ multiplex PCR; TCRdb stores in-frame clones only, minus some. The data contain approximately 68,000 clones, around 89% of them singletons. The material was CD4+ or CD8+ T cells sorted from blood, obtained in a trial of the OX40 agonist ivuxolimab. The receptors shown here come from an adult with an advanced solid tumor such as melanoma, head and neck, liver or kidney cancer.

The rearrangement uses TRBV7-9 and TRBJ1-2; no definite D call. Germline values: CDR1 SEHNR, CDR2 FQNEAQ (reference sequence). V gave up 6 bases and J gave up 1 base, with 18 bases separating them. This CDR3 comprises 16 residues. CDR3 DNA sequence: TGTGCCAGCAGAGCGTCCTCATCGCTCTTTAACTATGGCTACACCTTC. This sequence encodes CASRASSSLFNYGYTF.

This clone was found a few times. In DNA form, the CDR3 reads TGCGCCAGCAGCCTATCGACAGGGCACTCTGGAAACACCATATATTTT. Translating it yields CASSLSTGHSGNTIYF. The V and J genes are TRBV5-1 and TRBJ1-3; 7 positions agree with TRBD1. CDR3 size: 16 residues. Germline CDR1 SGHRS, CDR2 YFSETQ. Unmatched junction bases numbered 7, after V lost 4 bases and J lost 0 bases.

The genes are TRBV4-1 and TRBJ2-1; 8 bases are a match to TRBD1. Germline V gene data show CDR1 as MGHRA and CDR2 as YSYEKL. The CDR3 contains 21 residues. V gave up 5 bases and J gave up 0 bases; unmatched junction bases: 21. The CDR3 is CASSTQTVGQAFFSSYNEQFF. CDR3 nucleotide sequence: TGCGCCAGCAGCACCCAAACCGTGGGACAGGCGTTTTTTAGCTCCTACAATGAGCAGTTCTTC.

V is TRBV6-1 and J is TRBJ1-5; D gene uncertain. Germline V gene sequence: CDR1 MNHNS, CDR2 SASEGT. Between the trimmed V and J ends, which lost 5 bases and 1 base, there was a span of 9 bases. CDR3 length equals 14 residues. The CDR3, as DNA: TGTGCCAGCAGTACGGAGGGAAGCAATCAGCCCCAGCATTTT. This translates into CASSTEGSNQPQHF.

This chain joins TRBV5-1 and TRBJ1-1; possibly TRBD1 for D (5 bases). CDR3 length: 15 residues. The germline V gene has CDR1 SGHRS and CDR2 YFSETQ. V was trimmed by 0 bases and J by 4 bases, leaving 13 bases between them. CDR3 DNA sequence: TGCGCCAGCAGCTTGGAATCGTCGGGGGTCACTGAAGCTTTCTTT. Translation gives CASSLESSGVTEAFF.

The gene calls are TRBV6-5 and TRBJ2-7, with D tentatively TRBD2 (6 bases). Trimming removed 2 bases at V and 3 bases at J, with 14 bases between. The CDR3 runs 15 residues. Germline-derived CDR1 and CDR2 are MNHEY and SVGAGI. The CDR3 coding sequence is TGTGCCAGCAGTTACCGAACCTCGGGGGACTACGAGCAGTACTTC. Protein: CASSYRTSGDYEQYF.

V gene TRBV7-8 combines with J gene TRBJ1-3, with 7 bases aligning to TRBD1. The V gene's germline CDR1 is SGHVS and CDR2 FQNEAQ. The CDR3 runs to 18 residues. V lost 5 bases and J lost 4; bases outside the gene matches: 17. The chain's CDR3 is CASSKEPTLQGTGNTIYF. CDR3 bases: TGTGCCAGCAGCAAAGAACCCACGCTACAGGGGACCGGAAACACCATATATTTT.

The rearrangement uses TRBV5-1 and TRBJ1-1; a weak D match, TRBD1 (5 bases). Trimming took 0 bases from V and 1 from J, leaving 16 bases between them. Germline V gene data show CDR1 as SGHRS and CDR2 as YFSETQ. The CDR3 is made up of 17 amino acids. CDR3 protein: CASSLAVGLGENTEAFF. DNA for the CDR3: TGCGCCAGCAGCTTGGCCGTAGGGCTAGGGGAGAACACTGAAGCTTTCTTT.

This clone appeared a single time. The junction and the germline gene differ at one end; a read error may be behind it. V is TRBV7-7 and J is TRBJ2-3; the D is unclear. Per germline, CDR1 SSHAT and CDR2 FNYEAQ (reference sequence). This CDR3 region has 13 residues. The chain's CDR3 is CASSLGYTDTQYF. CDR3 DNA sequence: TGTGCTAGCAGCTTAGGCTACACAGATACGCAGTATTTT.

The chain uses TRBV18 and TRBJ2-5; D gene uncertain. Germline V gene data show CDR1 as KGHSH and CDR2 as LQKENI. V was clipped by 3 bases and J by 5 bases, with 10 bases between them. The CDR3 is 13 amino acids. CDR3 protein: CASSPGSRETQYF. CDR3 bases: TGTGCCAGCTCACCCGGGTCCAGGGAGACCCAGTACTTC.

Of note for this clone: One end of the junction fails to match germline, which may point to a read error. The rearrangement joins TRBV2 to TRBJ1-5, with D possibly TRBD1 on 6 matching bases. Germline V gene data show CDR1 as SNHLY and CDR2 as FYNNEI. The CDR3 spans 15 residues. The CDR3 is CASREEQGKSTAQHF. The CDR3 DNA follows: TGTGCCAGCAGAGAAGAACAGGGTAAATCCACGGCCCAGCATTTT.

The chain links TRBV27 to TRBJ2-3; 8 positions agree with TRBD2. CDR1 is MNHEY, CDR2 SMNVEV, per germline (reference sequence). There are 15 residues in the CDR3. V was clipped by 10 bases and J by 3 bases; unmatched bases: 12. The CDR3 is CATKRGFSVTDTQYF. CDR3 nucleotides: TGTGCCACGAAGCGGGGGTTTAGCGTAACAGATACGCAGTATTTT.

The chain links TRBV19 to TRBJ1-5; D perhaps matches TRBD1 (6 bases). Trimming shortened V by 3 bases and J by 0 bases, and 12 bases separated the two germline ends. This CDR3 spans 16 amino acids. Germline CDR1 reads LNHDA; CDR2 reads SQIVND (reference sequence). The CDR3 sequence is CASSIRQEISNQPQHF. For the CDR3, the DNA is TGTGCCAGTAGTATCCGACAGGAGATTAGCAATCAGCCCCAGCATTTT.

This chain joins TRBV5-4 and TRBJ2-2; a possible D gene is TRBD2 (6 bases). Germline CDR1 is SGHNT and CDR2 is YYREEE (reference sequence). This CDR3 contains 16 residues. Trimming shortened V by 1 base and J by 4 bases, and 14 bases separated the two germline ends. CDR3 coding DNA: TGTGCCAGCAGCTTGAGTTCGGGGGTTGCCACCGGGGAGCTGTTTTTT. Protein product: CASSLSSGVATGELFF.

V and J are TRBV6-4 and TRBJ2-2; D call uncertain. Trimming stripped 0 bases from V and 6 bases from J, with 11 bases between. Germline CDR1 is MRHNA and CDR2 is SNTAGT. The CDR3 is 15 residues long. For the CDR3, the DNA is TGTGCCAGCAGTGACTCGAGGTCTTTCTCCGGGGAGCTGTTTTTT. It specifies CASSDSRSFSGELFF.

This chain joins TRBV5-4 and TRBJ2-7, with TRBD1 identical over 7 bases. The trim removed 0 bases at V and 3 bases at J, leaving 6 bases unmatched. Germline CDR1 reads SGHNT; CDR2 reads YYREEE (reference sequence). There are 15 residues in the CDR3. CDR3 residues: CASSLGQGPGYEQYF. CDR3 nucleotides: TGTGCCAGCAGCTTGGGACAGGGCCCAGGCTACGAGCAGTACTTC. Using reference TRBV5-4 and TRBJ2-7 for the parts outside the CDR3, the full variable domain is ETGVTQSPTHLIKTRGQQVTLRCSSQSGHNTVSWYQQALGQGPQFIFQYYREEENGRGNFPPRFSGLQFPNYSSELNVNALELDDSALYLCASSLGQGPGYEQYFGPGTRLTVT.

The V gene is TRBV2, the J gene TRBJ1-4, with TRBD1 as a possible D gene (5 bases). Germline CDR1 and CDR2: SNHLY and FYNNEI. The CDR3 has 15 amino acids. Trimming removed 2 bases at V and 4 bases at J, with 11 bases between. The CDR3 bases are TGTGCCAGCAGTGAATTGGGGGGGGATAATGAAAAACTGTTTTTT. Amino acid sequence: CASSELGGDNEKLFF.

This chain joins TRBV5-1 and TRBJ2-7; D remains ambiguous. Germline assignment: CDR1 SGHRS and CDR2 YFSETQ. V dropped 4 bases and J dropped 2 bases, with 13 bases sitting between them. The CDR3 has 14 amino acids. The CDR3 loop reads CASSLYSRTYEQYF. CDR3 bases: TGCGCCAGCAGCCTGTACTCCCGGACCTACGAGCAGTACTTC.

The chain has TRBV5-4 and TRBJ1-2; D might be TRBD1 (6 bases). The V end lost 3 bases, the J end lost 3 bases, and 12 bases lay between the germline ends. The germline gives CDR1 SGHNT, CDR2 YYREEE (reference sequence). There are 14 residues in the CDR3. In DNA, the CDR3 is TGTGCCAGCAGCTGGATGGACAGTTACTATGGCTACACCTTC. Its protein product is CASSWMDSYYGYTF.

The chain has TRBV19 and TRBJ1-4; D gene ambiguous. The germline V and J ends were trimmed by 10 bases and 2 bases, with 17 bases remaining between them. In germline, CDR1 is LNHDA, CDR2 SQIVND (reference sequence). The CDR3 spans 15 residues. The CDR3 loop reads CATSRTFGTNEKLFF. In nucleotides, the CDR3 is TGTGCCACCTCCCGGACTTTTGGGACTAATGAAAAACTGTTTTTT.

The genes are TRBV9 and TRBJ2-5; TRBD1 agrees at 10 bases. Trimming took 0 bases from V and 5 from J; bases not matched to a gene: 4. Germline V CDR1 and CDR2: SGDLS, YYNGEE. This CDR3 contains 15 residues. DNA for the CDR3: TGTGCCAGCAGCGTAGGGGACAGGGGTGGGGAGACCCAGTACTTC. Amino acid sequence: CASSVGDRGGETQYF.

The chain is built from TRBV12-5 and TRBJ1-5, with D possibly being TRBD1 (5 bases). Trimming pared 9 bases from V and 2 bases from J, leaving 11 bases between. This CDR3 has 13 residues. CDR1 is LGHNT and CDR2 is FRNRAP in the germline V gene. The CDR3 here is CASAGTGNQPQHF. The CDR3 nucleotides read TGTGCTAGCGCGGGGACGGGCAATCAGCCCCAGCATTTT.

On this clone: This sample also contains other DNA sequences that code for the same CDR3. The rearrangement joins TRBV9 to TRBJ2-2; 7 positions match TRBD1. The CDR3 is 15 residues long. Germline V gene sequence: CDR1 SGDLS, CDR2 YYNGEE. The junction had 5 bases not matched to a gene; V was cut back by 0 bases and J by 6 bases. This CDR3 is CASSVANRGSGELFF. Written as DNA, the CDR3 is TGTGCCAGCAGCGTAGCTAACAGGGGCTCCGGGGAGCTGTTTTTT.

The chain is built from TRBV25-1 and TRBJ2-7; possibly TRBD1 for D (5 bases). The germline CDR1 and CDR2 sequences are MGHDK and SYGVNS. The V end lost 7 bases, the J end lost 3 bases, and 22 bases lay between the germline ends. This CDR3 comprises 16 residues. This CDR3 reads CASTGPGSRGIYEQYF. The CDR3 DNA sequence: TGTGCCAGCACAGGACCCGGCTCAAGGGGAATCTACGAGCAGTACTTC.

The rearrangement uses TRBV2 and TRBJ1-5, with no clear D. With 2 bases removed from V and 0 bases from J, the gap between germline ends came to 5 bases. CDR1 is SNHLY, CDR2 FYNNEI, per germline. This CDR3 spans 14 amino acids. CDR3 nucleotides: TGTGCCAGCAGTGAACAGTATAGCAATCAGCCCCAGCATTTT. Residues: CASSEQYSNQPQHF.

In the case of this clone: An end of the junction differs from the germline gene, which may be a read error. The V call is TRBV28, the J call TRBJ2-1; 10 bases line up with TRBD2. CDR3 length: 15 amino acids. The V gene's germline CDR1 is MDHEN and CDR2 SYDVKM. This chain's CDR3 is CASSLGLAANNDQFF. The CDR3 DNA reads TGTGCCAGCAGCCTAGGACTAGCGGCTAACAATGATCAGTTCTTC. The variable domain in full, with the rest retrieved from reference TRBV28 and TRBJ2-1, is DVKVTQSSRYLVKRTGEKVFLECVQDMDHENMFWYRQDPGLGLRLIYFSYDVKMKEKGDIPEGYSVSREKKERFSLILESASTNQTSMYLCASSLGLAANNDQFFGPGTRLTVL.

This chain joins TRBV23-1 and TRBJ2-2, with TRBD2 identical over 10 bases. TRBV23-1 is an ORF, with its function uncertain. CDR3 size: 22 residues. Trimming removed 0 bases from V and 2 bases from J; junction bases left unmatched: 18. The CDR3 DNA is TGCGCCAGCAGTCAATCCGTCCGTTGCAGGGAAGGGACTAGCGATAACACCGGGGAGCTGTTTTTT. Translated, it gives CASSQSVRCREGTSDNTGELFF.